This T cell receptor beta chain was recovered during a study of long-term antiretroviral therapy in people with HIV. The assay, immunoSEQ v3.0, was run at survey level. Method: immunoSEQ multiplex PCR; TCRdb's copy keeps in-frame clones and lacks some. The table shows about 21,000 clones, with about 80% occurring only once. The CDR3 sequence is 15 residues long. The germline V gene has CDR1 SEHNR and CDR2 FQNEAQ (reference sequence). The V and J ends lost 5 bases and 4 bases respectively, with 15 bases between them. The chain employs TRBV7-9 and TRBJ1-5, with D uncertain. The sample consisted of unsorted PBMCs, taken 0.5 years after starting antiretroviral therapy. The origin of this receptor is a man younger than 30 with HIV. This chain's CDR3 is CASSPGSADNQPQHF. The CDR3 DNA reads as TGTGCCAGCAGCCCAGGATCCGCAGATAATCAGCCCCAGCATTTT.